The 20 T cell receptor beta chains below all came from one sample that was sequenced in a study of chemoradiotherapy in HPV16-positive cancers. Here immunoSEQ multiplex PCR was the method, and the copy in TCRdb shows in-frame clones only, minus some. This table has over 10,000 clones, about 77% appearing once. This material was acquired from a patient who underwent chemoradiotherapy. These receptors originate from a human donor with HPV-associated anogenital cancer.

This clone was seen a handful of times. This same CDR3 is encoded by further DNA sequences in the sample. J is TRBJ2-7 and V is TRBV15; no clear D gene. CDR1 LNHNV and CDR2 YYDKDF come from the germline V gene (reference sequence). This CDR3 contains 14 residues. Trimming removed 0 bases from V and 6 bases from J, with 12 bases in between. As DNA, the CDR3 is TGTGCCACCAGCAGAGAAGGCCGGGTGGGCGAGCAGTACTTC. Translated, it gives CATSREGRVGEQYF. Combining the CDR3 with reference TRBV15 and TRBJ2-7 gives the whole variable domain DAMVIQNPRYQVTQFGKPVTLSCSQTLNHNVMYWYQQKSSQAPKLLFHYYDKDFNNEADTPDNFQSRRPNTSFCFLDIRSPGLGDTAMYLCATSREGRVGEQYFGPGTRLTVT.

The V gene is TRBV7-2, the J gene TRBJ1-2, with TRBD1 matching 9 bases. The CDR3 is made up of 16 amino acids. With 0 bases clipped from V and 8 bases from J, the junction kept 10 bases outside the gene matches. Germline-derived CDR1 and CDR2 are SGHTA and FQGNSA. DNA of the CDR3: TGTGCCAGCAGCTTAGCCGGGACAGGGCTCTATCGGGGCTACACCTTC. This codes for CASSLAGTGLYRGYTF.

This chain links TRBV9 with TRBJ2-1; D may be TRBD2 (6 bases). The CDR3 totals 15 residues. Deletions cut 4 bases from V and 8 bases from J, with 19 bases between. Germline loops: CDR1 SGDLS, CDR2 YYNGEE. The CDR3 region has the DNA TGTGCCAGCAGCCTTATCGCCTCGGGAGACCATGAGCAGTTCTTC. This gives the protein CASSLIASGDHEQFF.

The V call is TRBV30, the J call TRBJ2-3, with D perhaps matching TRBD2 (6 bases). In germline, CDR1 is GTSNPN, CDR2 SVGIG (reference sequence). V dropped 1 base and J dropped 4 bases, with 12 bases sitting between them. This CDR3 is 14 amino acids long. The DNA of the CDR3 is TGTGCCTGGAGTGGCGGGGTGTTTGCAGATACGCAGTATTTT. The encoded protein is CAWSGGVFADTQYF.

The chain links TRBV6-5 to TRBJ2-1; D is unresolved. There are 15 residues in the CDR3. Germline V gene lookup returns CDR1 MNHEY and CDR2 SVGAGI. V shed 6 bases and J shed 0 bases, with 12 bases lying between them. In DNA, the CDR3 is TGTGCCAGCAGACAATATGCCGGCTCCTACAATGAGCAGTTCTTC. It is translated as CASRQYAGSYNEQFF.

There are a few counts of this clone. The rearrangement links TRBV9 to TRBJ2-3, with TRBD2 matching over 15 bases. With 3 bases clipped from V and 3 bases from J, the junction kept 8 bases outside the gene matches. The CDR3 length is 18 residues. CDR1 is SGDLS, CDR2 YYNGEE, per germline. The CDR3 nucleotides are TGTGCCAGCAGCGCCTACTTTGGACTAGCGGGGGGGACAGATACGCAGTATTTT. This sequence encodes CASSAYFGLAGGTDTQYF.

In its sample, this clone was seen once. The chain employs TRBV2 and TRBJ2-1; D might be TRBD2 (5 bases). The CDR3 spans 14 residues. Trimming took off 4 bases at V and 8 bases at J, with 15 bases between the two ends. Germline lookup yields CDR1 SNHLY and CDR2 FYNNEI. Written as DNA, the CDR3 is TGTGCCAGCAGTGTTTCACGGGGATTACATGAGCAGTTCTTC. Its translation: CASSVSRGLHEQFF.

This rearrangement joins TRBV5-6 to TRBJ2-1; 8 bases map to TRBD2. Germline-derived CDR1 and CDR2 are SGHDT and YYEEEE. J gave up 8 bases and V 0 bases, and 10 bases lay outside the gene matches. The CDR3 loop spans 16 amino acids. CDR3 in DNA: TGTGCCAGCAGCTTGGACATCGGACTAGCTGTGGATGAGCAGTTCTTC. Amino acids: CASSLDIGLAVDEQFF.

The rearrangement uses TRBV7-2 and TRBJ1-3; D gene unclear. Between the trimmed V and J ends, which lost 5 bases and 0 bases, there was a span of 11 bases. The CDR3 totals 15 residues. Per the germline V gene, CDR1 is SGHTA and CDR2 is FQGNSA. CDR3 protein: CASSPGLTSGNTIYF. As DNA, the CDR3 is TGTGCCAGCAGCCCCGGACTGACCTCTGGAAACACCATATATTTT.

The rearrangement links TRBV19 to TRBJ1-3, with D tentatively TRBD1 (5 bases). Trimming took off 3 bases at V and 2 bases at J, with 14 bases between the two ends. Per the germline V gene, CDR1 is LNHDA and CDR2 is SQIVND (reference sequence). CDR3 size: 16 residues. This CDR3 reads CASSIRPWGAGNTIYF. CDR3 in DNA: TGTGCCAGTAGTATTCGCCCATGGGGGGCTGGAAACACCATATATTTT. Full variable domain (outside the CDR3, taken from reference TRBV19 and TRBJ1-3): DGGITQSPKYLFRKEGQNVTLSCEQNLNHDAMYWYRQDPGQGLRLIYYSQIVNDFQKGDIAEGYSVSREKKESFPLTVTSAQKNPTAFYLCASSIRPWGAGNTIYFGEGSWLTVV.

The rearrangement joins TRBV19 to TRBJ2-5; 11 bases align to TRBD1. This CDR3 spans 16 amino acids. With 4 bases clipped from V and 5 bases from J, the junction kept 9 bases outside the gene matches. The V gene's germline CDR1 is LNHDA and CDR2 SQIVND (reference sequence). The CDR3 coding sequence is TGTGCCAGTAGTACCTGGGACAGGGGGTCTCGGGAGACCCAGTACTTC. It yields the protein CASSTWDRGSRETQYF.

This chain links TRBV10-3 with TRBJ2-7, with D maybe TRBD2 (6 bases). The ends were cut back, 2 bases at V and 3 bases at J, with 11 bases in the middle. This CDR3 contains 14 residues. The germline CDR1 and CDR2 sequences are ENHRY and SYGVKD. The CDR3 bases are TGTGCCATCAGTGAGGTTGGGGGAGGCTACGAGCAGTACTTC. This translates into CAISEVGGGYEQYF.

This clone was counted only a few times. The genes are TRBV13 and TRBJ2-3; D is possibly TRBD1 or TRBD2 (6 bases each). CDR1 is PRHDT, CDR2 FYEKMQ, per germline (reference sequence). Trimming took off 5 bases at V and 2 bases at J, with 11 bases between the two ends. This CDR3 region has 14 residues. The DNA for the CDR3 is TGTGCCAGCAGCCCGGGGGCCGTCACAGATACGCAGTATTTT. Protein product: CASSPGAVTDTQYF.

The CDR3 nucleotides are TGTGCCAGCAGTAGCGGGGGGACAGGCAATTCACCCCTCCACTTT. This sequence encodes CASSSGGTGNSPLHF. The chain uses TRBV27 and TRBJ1-6; the match to TRBD1 covers 8 bases. This CDR3 has 15 residues. Germline CDR1 is MNHEY and CDR2 is SMNVEV (reference sequence). Losses at the gene ends were 5 bases for V and 7 bases for J; bases not matched to a gene: 7.

This chain connects TRBV27 to TRBJ2-6; 8 positions match TRBD1. Germline loops: CDR1 MNHEY, CDR2 SMNVEV (reference sequence). CDR3 length: 17 amino acids. Trimming at V came to 7 bases and at J to 0 bases, leaving 8 bases not matched to a gene. CDR3 amino acids: CASKTRDRLSGANVLTF. For the CDR3, the DNA is TGTGCCAGCAAAACCCGGGACAGGCTCTCTGGGGCCAACGTCCTGACTTTC. Drawing the rest from reference TRBV27 and TRBJ2-6, the complete variable domain is EAQVTQNPRYLITVTGKKLTVTCSQNMNHEYMSWYRQDPGLGLRQIYYSMNVEVTDKGDVPEGYKVSRKEKRNFPLILESPSPNQTSLYFCASKTRDRLSGANVLTFGAGSRLTVL.

The chain combines TRBV28 with TRBJ2-7, with D tentatively TRBD1 or TRBD2 (5 bases each). V was cut by 4 bases and J by 2 bases, with 18 bases left in between. CDR3 length equals 16 residues. CDR1 and CDR2 (germline): MDHEN, SYDVKM. CDR3 in DNA: TGTGCCAGCAGTTCCACACCGCCAAGGGGAGCCTACGAGCAGTACTTC. It specifies CASSSTPPRGAYEQYF. The whole variable domain, remainder taken from reference TRBV28 and TRBJ2-7, is DVKVTQSSRYLVKRTGEKVFLECVQDMDHENMFWYRQDPGLGLRLIYFSYDVKMKEKGDIPEGYSVSREKKERFSLILESASTNQTSMYLCASSSTPPRGAYEQYFGPGTRLTVT.

Only one count was recorded for this clone. This sequence joins TRBV5-1 and TRBJ2-7; 10 nucleotides line up with TRBD1. The V segment lost 3 bases and the J segment 2 bases; nucleotides outside the gene matches: 8. The CDR3 loop spans 16 amino acids. The germline CDR1 and CDR2 sequences are SGHRS and YFSETQ. The CDR3 DNA follows: TGCGCCAGCAGCTATGGGACAGGGGAGAAAACCTACGAGCAGTACTTC. Translated, it gives CASSYGTGEKTYEQYF.

The chain carries TRBV19 and TRBJ2-4, with D maybe TRBD1 (5 bases). This CDR3 comprises 15 residues. V was cut by 1 base and J by 8 bases, with 15 bases left in between. Germline V gene data show CDR1 as LNHDA and CDR2 as SQIVND (reference sequence). Written as DNA, the CDR3 is TGTGCCAGTAGTATAGCAGCAGGGTCCCAGTACATTCAGTACTTC. Protein sequence: CASSIAAGSQYIQYF. Filled out from reference TRBV19 and TRBJ2-4, the complete variable domain reads DGGITQSPKYLFRKEGQNVTLSCEQNLNHDAMYWYRQDPGQGLRLIYYSQIVNDFQKGDIAEGYSVSREKKESFPLTVTSAQKNPTAFYLCASSIAAGSQYIQYFGAGTRLSVL.

This sequence joins TRBV5-1 and TRBJ2-7; 10 bases map to TRBD2. Germline trimming cut 1 base from V and 3 bases from J; bases unmatched to any gene: 13. The CDR3 runs 18 residues. Per the germline V gene, CDR1 is SGHRS and CDR2 is YFSETQ. Written as DNA, the CDR3 is TGCGCCAGCAGCTTGATAAATTTGGGGACTAGCGACCTCTACGAGCAGTACTTC. This gives the protein CASSLINLGTSDLYEQYF.

The chain recombines TRBV6-1 with TRBJ1-5, with D hard to call. V was pared by 3 bases and J by 2 bases, with 17 bases between. The CDR3 is made up of 17 amino acids. Germline V CDR1 and CDR2: MNHNS, SASEGT. CDR3 protein: CASSESTGVRGNQPQHF. The CDR3 DNA follows: TGTGCCAGCAGTGAGTCTACGGGAGTTAGGGGCAATCAGCCCCAGCATTTT.